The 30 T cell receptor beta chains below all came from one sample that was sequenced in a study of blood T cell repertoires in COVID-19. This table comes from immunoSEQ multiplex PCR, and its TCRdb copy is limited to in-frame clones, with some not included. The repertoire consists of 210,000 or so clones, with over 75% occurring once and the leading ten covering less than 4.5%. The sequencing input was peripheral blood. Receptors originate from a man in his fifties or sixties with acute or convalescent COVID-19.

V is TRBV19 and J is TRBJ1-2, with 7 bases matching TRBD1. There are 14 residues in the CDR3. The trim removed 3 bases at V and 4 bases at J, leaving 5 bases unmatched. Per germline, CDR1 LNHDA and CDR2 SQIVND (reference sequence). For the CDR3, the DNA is TGTGCCAGTAGTATTGAAGACAGGGTCTATGGCTACACCTTC. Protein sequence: CASSIEDRVYGYTF.

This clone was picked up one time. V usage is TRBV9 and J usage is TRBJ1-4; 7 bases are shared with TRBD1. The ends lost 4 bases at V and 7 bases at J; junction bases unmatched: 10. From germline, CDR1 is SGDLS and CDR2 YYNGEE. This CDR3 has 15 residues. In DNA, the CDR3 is TGTGCCAGCAGCCCCCGGGACAGTATGGTTGAAAAACTGTTTTTT. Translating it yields CASSPRDSMVEKLFF.

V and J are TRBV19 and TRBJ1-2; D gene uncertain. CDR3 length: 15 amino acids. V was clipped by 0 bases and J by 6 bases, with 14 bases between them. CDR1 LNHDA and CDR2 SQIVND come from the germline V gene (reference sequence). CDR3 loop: CASSIEPRIPNGYTF. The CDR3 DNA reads TGTGCCAGTAGTATAGAACCCAGGATCCCAAATGGCTACACCTTC.

CDR3 DNA sequence: TGTGCCAGCAGTTCGCAGGGGAAAGCTGGAAACACCATATATTTT. It yields the protein CASSSQGKAGNTIYF. The chain uses TRBV6-5 and TRBJ1-3; possibly TRBD1 for D (6 bases). The V end lost 4 bases, the J end lost 2 bases, and 12 bases lay between the germline ends. CDR1 MNHEY and CDR2 SVGAGI come from the germline V gene. The CDR3 contains 15 residues.

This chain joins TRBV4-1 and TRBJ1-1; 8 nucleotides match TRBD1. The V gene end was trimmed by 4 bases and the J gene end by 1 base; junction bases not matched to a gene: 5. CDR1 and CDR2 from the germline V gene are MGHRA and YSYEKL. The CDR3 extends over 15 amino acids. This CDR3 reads CASSRRTGRNTEAFF. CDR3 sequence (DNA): TGCGCCAGCAGCCGACGGACAGGGCGGAACACTGAAGCTTTCTTT.

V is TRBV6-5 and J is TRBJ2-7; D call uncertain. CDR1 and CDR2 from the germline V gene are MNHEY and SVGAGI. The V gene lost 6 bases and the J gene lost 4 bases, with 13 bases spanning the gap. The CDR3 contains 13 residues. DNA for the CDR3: TGTGCCAGCAGCAAGGAGTTCGGTTACGAGCAGTACTTC. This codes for CASSKEFGYEQYF.

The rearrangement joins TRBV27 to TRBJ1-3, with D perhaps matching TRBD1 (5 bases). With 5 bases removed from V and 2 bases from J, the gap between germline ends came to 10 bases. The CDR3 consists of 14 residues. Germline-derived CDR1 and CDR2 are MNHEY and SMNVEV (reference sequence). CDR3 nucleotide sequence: TGTGCCAGCAGTAACTGGGGCACTGGAAACACCATATATTTT. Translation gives CASSNWGTGNTIYF.

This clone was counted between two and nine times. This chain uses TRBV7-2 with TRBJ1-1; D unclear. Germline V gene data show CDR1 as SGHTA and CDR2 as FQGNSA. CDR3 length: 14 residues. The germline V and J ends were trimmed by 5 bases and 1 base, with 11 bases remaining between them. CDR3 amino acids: CASSPHPGNTEAFF. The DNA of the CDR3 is TGTGCCAGCAGCCCCCATCCAGGGAACACTGAAGCTTTCTTT. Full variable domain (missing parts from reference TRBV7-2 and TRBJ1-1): GAGVSQSPSNKVTEKGKDVELRCDPISGHTALYWYRQSLGQGLEFLIYFQGNSAPDKSGLPSDRFSAERTGGSVSTLTIQRTQQEDSAVYLCASSPHPGNTEAFFGQGTRLTVV.

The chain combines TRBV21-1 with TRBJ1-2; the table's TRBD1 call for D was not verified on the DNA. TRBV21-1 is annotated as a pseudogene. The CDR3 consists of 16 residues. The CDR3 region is CASSKAPHDRDYGYTF. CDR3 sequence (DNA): TGTGCCAGCAGCAAAGCTCCACATGACAGGGACTATGGCTACACCTTC.

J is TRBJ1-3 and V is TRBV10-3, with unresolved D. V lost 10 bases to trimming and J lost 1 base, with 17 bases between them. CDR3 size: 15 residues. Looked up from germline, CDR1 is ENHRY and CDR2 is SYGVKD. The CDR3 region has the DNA TGTGCCACCTTGTCGGTGGGCTCGTCTGGAAACACCATATATTTT. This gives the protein CATLSVGSSGNTIYF.

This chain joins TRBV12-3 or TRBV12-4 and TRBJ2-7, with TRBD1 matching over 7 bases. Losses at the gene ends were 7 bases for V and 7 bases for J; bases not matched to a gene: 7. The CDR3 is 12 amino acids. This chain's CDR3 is CASKLQGWEQYF. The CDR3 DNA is TGTGCCAGCAAATTACAGGGGTGGGAGCAGTACTTC.

The CDR3 DNA reads TGTGCCAGCAGCACCAGGGGACAGCCCGGGGAGCTGTTTTTT. It specifies CASSTRGQPGELFF. The genes are TRBV7-2 and TRBJ2-2; 7 bases align to TRBD1. Trimming at V came to 5 bases and at J to 6 bases, leaving 6 bases not matched to a gene. CDR3 length equals 14 residues. CDR1 is SGHTA, CDR2 FQGNSA, per germline.

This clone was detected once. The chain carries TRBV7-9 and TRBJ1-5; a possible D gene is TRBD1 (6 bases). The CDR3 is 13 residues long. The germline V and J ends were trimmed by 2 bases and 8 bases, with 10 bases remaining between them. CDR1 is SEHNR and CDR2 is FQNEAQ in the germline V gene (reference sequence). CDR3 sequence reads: CASSLQGLEPQHF. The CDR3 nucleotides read TGTGCCAGCAGCTTACAGGGGTTGGAGCCCCAGCATTTT.

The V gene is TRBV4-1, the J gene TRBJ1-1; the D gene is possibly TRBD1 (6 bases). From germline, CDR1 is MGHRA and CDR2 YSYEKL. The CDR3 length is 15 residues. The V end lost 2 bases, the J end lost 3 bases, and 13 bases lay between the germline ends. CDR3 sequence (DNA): TGCGCCAGCAGCCAACAACAGGGAGGGGACACTGAAGCTTTCTTT. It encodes CASSQQQGGDTEAFF.

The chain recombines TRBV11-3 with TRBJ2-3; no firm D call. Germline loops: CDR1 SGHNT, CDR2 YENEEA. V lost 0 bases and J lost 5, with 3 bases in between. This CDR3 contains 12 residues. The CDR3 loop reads CASSLDRDTQYF. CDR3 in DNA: TGTGCCAGCAGCTTAGACCGAGATACGCAGTATTTT.

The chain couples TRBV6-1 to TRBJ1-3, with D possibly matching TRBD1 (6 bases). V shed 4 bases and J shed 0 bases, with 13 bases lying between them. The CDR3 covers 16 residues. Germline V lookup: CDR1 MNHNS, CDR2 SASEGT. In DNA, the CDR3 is TGTGCCAGCAGTGCCGCAGGGGCGAACTCTGGAAACACCATATATTTT. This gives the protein CASSAAGANSGNTIYF.

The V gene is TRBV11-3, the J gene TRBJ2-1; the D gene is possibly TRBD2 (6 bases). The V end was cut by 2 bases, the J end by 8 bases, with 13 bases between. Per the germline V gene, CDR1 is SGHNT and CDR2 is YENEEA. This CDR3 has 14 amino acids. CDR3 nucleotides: TGTGCCAGCAGCTTACTGGGGGGTGGGGATGAGCAGTTCTTC. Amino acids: CASSLLGGGDEQFF.

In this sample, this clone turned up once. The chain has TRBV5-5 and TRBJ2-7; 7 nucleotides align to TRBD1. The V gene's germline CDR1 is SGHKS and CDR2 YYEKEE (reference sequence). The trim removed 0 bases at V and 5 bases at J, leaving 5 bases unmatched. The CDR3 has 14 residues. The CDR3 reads CASSLGQGVDEQYF. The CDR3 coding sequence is TGTGCCAGCAGCTTGGGCCAGGGGGTCGACGAGCAGTACTTC. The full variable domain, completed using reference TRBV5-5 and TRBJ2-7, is DAGVTQSPTHLIKTRGQQVTLRCSPISGHKSVSWYQQVLGQGPQFIFQYYEKEERGRGNFPDRFSARQFPNYSSELNVNALLLGDSALYLCASSLGQGVDEQYFGPGTRLTVT.

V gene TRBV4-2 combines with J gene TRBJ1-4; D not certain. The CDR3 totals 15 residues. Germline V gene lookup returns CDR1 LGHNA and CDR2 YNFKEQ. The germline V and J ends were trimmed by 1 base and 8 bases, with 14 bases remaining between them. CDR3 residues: CASSQVNPGGEKLFF. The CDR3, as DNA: TGTGCCAGCAGCCAAGTAAATCCCGGAGGGGAAAAACTGTTTTTT.

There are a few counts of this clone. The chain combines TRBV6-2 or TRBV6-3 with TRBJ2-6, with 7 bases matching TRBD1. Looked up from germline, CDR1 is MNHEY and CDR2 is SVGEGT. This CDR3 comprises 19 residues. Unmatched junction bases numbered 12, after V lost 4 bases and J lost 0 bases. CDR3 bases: TGTGCCAGCAGTTCCGGCTTACACAGGGGAAGCTCTGGGGCCAACGTCCTGACTTTC. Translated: CASSSGLHRGSSGANVLTF.

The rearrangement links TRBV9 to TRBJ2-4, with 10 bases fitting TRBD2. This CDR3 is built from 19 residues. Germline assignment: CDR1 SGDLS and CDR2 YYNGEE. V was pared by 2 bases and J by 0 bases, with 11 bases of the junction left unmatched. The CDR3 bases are TGTGCCAGCAGCGTTGGAGCGGGGGGGCTGACTTTAGCCAAAAACATTCAGTACTTC. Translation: CASSVGAGGLTLAKNIQYF.

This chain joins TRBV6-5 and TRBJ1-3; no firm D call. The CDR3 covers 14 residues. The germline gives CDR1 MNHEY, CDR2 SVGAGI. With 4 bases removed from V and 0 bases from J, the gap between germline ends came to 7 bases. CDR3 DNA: TGTGCCAGCAGTTTCGGTGACTCTGGAAACACCATATATTTT. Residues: CASSFGDSGNTIYF.

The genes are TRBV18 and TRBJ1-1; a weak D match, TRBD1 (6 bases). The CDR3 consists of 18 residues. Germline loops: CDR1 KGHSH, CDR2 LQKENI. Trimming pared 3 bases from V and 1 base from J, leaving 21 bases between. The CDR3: CASSPSIGGRDRNTEAFF. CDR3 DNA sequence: TGTGCCAGCTCACCTTCTATAGGGGGACGGGATAGGAACACTGAAGCTTTCTTT. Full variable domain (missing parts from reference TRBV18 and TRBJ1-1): NAGVMQNPRHLVRRRGQEARLRCSPMKGHSHVYWYRQLPEEGLKFMVYLQKENIIDESGMPKERFSAEFPKEGPSILRIQQVVRGDSAAYFCASSPSIGGRDRNTEAFFGQGTRLTVV.

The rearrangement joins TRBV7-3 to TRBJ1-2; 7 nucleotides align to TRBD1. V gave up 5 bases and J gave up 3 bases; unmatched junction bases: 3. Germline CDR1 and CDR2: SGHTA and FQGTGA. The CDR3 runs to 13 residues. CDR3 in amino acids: CASSPGTDYGYTF. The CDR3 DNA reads TGTGCCAGCAGCCCCGGGACAGACTATGGCTACACCTTC. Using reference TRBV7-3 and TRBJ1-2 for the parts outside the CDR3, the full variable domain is GAGVSQTPSNKVTEKGKYVELRCDPISGHTALYWYRQSLGQGPEFLIYFQGTGAADDSGLPNDRFFAVRPEGSVSTLKIQRTERGDSAVYLCASSPGTDYGYTFGSGTRLTVV.

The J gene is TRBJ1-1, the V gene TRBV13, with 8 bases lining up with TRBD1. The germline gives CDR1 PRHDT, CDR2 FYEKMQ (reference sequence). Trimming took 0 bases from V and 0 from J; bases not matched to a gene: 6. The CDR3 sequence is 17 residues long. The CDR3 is CASSLGLGTGVNTEAFF. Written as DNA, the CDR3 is TGTGCCAGCAGCTTAGGCCTTGGGACAGGAGTGAACACTGAAGCTTTCTTT.

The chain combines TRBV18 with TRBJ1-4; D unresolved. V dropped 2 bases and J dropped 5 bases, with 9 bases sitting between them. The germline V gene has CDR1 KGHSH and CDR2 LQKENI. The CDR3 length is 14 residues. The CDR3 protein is CASSPRGGNEKLFF. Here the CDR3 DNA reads TGTGCCAGCTCACCAAGAGGAGGCAATGAAAAACTGTTTTTT.

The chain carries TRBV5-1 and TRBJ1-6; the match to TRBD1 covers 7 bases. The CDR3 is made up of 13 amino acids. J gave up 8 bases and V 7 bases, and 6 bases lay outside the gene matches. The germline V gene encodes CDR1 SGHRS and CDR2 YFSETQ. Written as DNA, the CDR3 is TGCGCCAGCCGAGACAGGGAAGATTCACCCCTCCACTTT. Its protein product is CASRDREDSPLHF.

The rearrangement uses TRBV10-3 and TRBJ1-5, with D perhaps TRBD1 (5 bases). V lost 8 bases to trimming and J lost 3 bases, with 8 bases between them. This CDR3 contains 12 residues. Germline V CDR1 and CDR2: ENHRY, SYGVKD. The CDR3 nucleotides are TGTGCCATCGGACAAAACAATCAGCCCCAGCATTTT. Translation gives CAIGQNNQPQHF.

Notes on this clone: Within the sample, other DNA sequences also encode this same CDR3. The chain's CDR3 is CASSSGLAGYNEQFF. The CDR3 DNA follows: TGTGCCAGCAGCTCCGGACTAGCGGGCTACAATGAGCAGTTCTTC. The rearrangement uses TRBV7-2 and TRBJ2-1, with 11 positions matching TRBD2. CDR1 and CDR2 from the germline V gene are SGHTA and FQGNSA. Germline trimming cut 4 bases from V and 3 bases from J; bases unmatched to any gene: 2. This CDR3 is 15 amino acids long.

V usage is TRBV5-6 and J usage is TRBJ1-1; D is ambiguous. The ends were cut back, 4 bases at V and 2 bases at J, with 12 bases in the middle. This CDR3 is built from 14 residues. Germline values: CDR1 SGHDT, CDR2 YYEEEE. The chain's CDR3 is CASSIRGINTEAFF. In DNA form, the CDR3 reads TGTGCCAGCAGCATACGAGGGATCAACACTGAAGCTTTCTTT. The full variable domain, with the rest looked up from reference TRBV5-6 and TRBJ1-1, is DAGVTQSPTHLIKTRGQQVTLRCSPKSGHDTVSWYQQALGQGPQFIFQYYEEEERQRGNFPDRFSGHQFPNYSSELNVNALLLGDSALYLCASSIRGINTEAFFGQGTRLTVV.